This entry concerns a single TCR beta chain. What antigen it recognizes has not been identified. Base-call qualities are not available, and no considerably larger clone is one nucleotide away. V is pared back by 3 bases and J by 0 bases, with 9 bases lying between the germline termini. Looking up the germline V gene (reference sequence) yields CDR1 MNHNY and CDR2 SVGAGI. From the cysteine through the phenylalanine, the CDR3 covers 15 amino acids. Just CDR3 DNA is preserved here, 45 bases in frame from base 1. The immunoSEQ assay at survey resolution was applied to genomic DNA for sequencing of TCRbeta rearrangements. Processing in the source paper ran as follows. A lowest detectable productive clonotype frequency of 2.59 x 10-5 was observed in the TCR sequencing data. Only productive TCRbeta rearrangements, meaning sequences that were complete and in-frame, were kept for the analyses. The clonality of each sample was calculated as Simpson clonality in the immunoSEQ Analyzer version 3.0. Clones were grouped by frequency into very rare, small, medium, large (1-20%) or hyperexpanded (>20%) categories. OLGA 1.2.3 estimated generation probabilities, VDJtools produced V-gene circos plots, VDJdb was queried for specificities, and GLIPH identified CDR3 motifs. The table was pulled from immuneACCESS by TCRdb, which kept in-frame rearrangements only. Such tables lose some clones; where checked, under half of the loss comes from unresolved V genes, and the rest has no known cause. V and J calls and clone size follow that table, whereas D and trimming were derived from the DNA. The sample table holds 20,000 to 25,000 clones, of which 79% were seen once. The biggest ten clones account for more than 0.4% of the sample.

This record belongs to a study of STAT5B mutations in CD4+ large granular lymphocyte leukemia (dated 2022 in TCRdb). At the level of the whole study: Among healthy controls, the CDR3 'QG' motif was associated with a particular HLA allele. The study compared the TCRbeta repertoires of patients with CD4+ T-cell large granular lymphocyte leukemia against those of healthy blood donors. Flow cytometry performed on FACSCanto II or FACSVerse showed that the purified fractions had more than 95% purity among lymphocytes.

The paper's findings and limits, for the study overall: Data were not HLA-matched; higher clonality in CD4+ versus CD8+ T-LGLL could reflect the relatively small sample size. Each patient's main leukemic clonotypes were private, but approximately 26% of these clonotypes showed up at low frequency in the non-leukemic repertoires of other patients. CD4-sorted patient repertoires appeared more clonal than healthy CD4+ repertoires, and this difference persisted after removing the putative leukemic clones. Enrichment of TRBV06-family usage was observed among the top patient clones (8/27) relative to healthy controls (2/35).

The healthy control group was made up of some 38 blood donors, and the Finnish Red Cross blood service supplied their buffy coats. All TCR-sequenced material derived from peripheral blood: patient blood samples and healthy donor buffy coats. Peripheral blood mononuclear cells were isolated by Ficoll-Hypaque gradient centrifugation. CD4+ cells were purified magnetically from the buffy coats of healthy controls. Genomic DNA was extracted using the Gentra Puregene Cell and Tissue kit, and a Qubit 2.0 fluorometer was used to quantify it. This receptor chain uses TRBV6-6 and TRBJ1-3; too little of a D gene remains to name it. The sample comprised CD4+ T cells from blood buffy coats. This TCR was recovered from a human donor in good health. The nucleotides read TGTGCCAGCAGTTATCCAGGTTTCTCTGGAAACACCATATATTTT. Its coded protein is CASSYPGFSGNTIYF.